The 8 T cell receptor beta chains presented below share a single source sample, sequenced in a study of siplizumab effects on memory and regulatory T cells. Data came from immunoSEQ multiplex PCR; TCRdb stores just in-frame clones and leaves some out. The repertoire includes 98,000 or so clones, approximately 93% of them detected once, and approximately 0.58% sits in the top ten. Sample: Tregs sorted from blood. The receptors here all came from a human donor in good health.

J is TRBJ1-1 and V is TRBV6-5, with a possible D match to TRBD1 (6 bases). Trimming shortened V by 2 bases and J by 5 bases, and 12 bases separated the two germline ends. Germline-derived CDR1 and CDR2 are MNHEY and SVGAGI. CDR3 length: 14 residues. The CDR3 is CASSYEGGVTEAFF. CDR3 DNA: TGTGCCAGCAGTTACGAGGGGGGAGTGACTGAAGCTTTCTTT.

This clone was found once. This chain joins TRBV13 and TRBJ2-7; TRBD1 matches 12 bases. Germline loops: CDR1 PRHDT, CDR2 FYEKMQ (reference sequence). This CDR3 contains 14 residues. Trimming at V came to 3 bases and at J to 4 bases, leaving 1 base not matched to a gene. CDR3 amino acids: CASSLGQGAYEQYF. CDR3 in DNA: TGTGCCAGCAGCTTGGGACAGGGGGCATACGAGCAGTACTTC.

This chain's CDR3 is CATSRADLNTEAFF. CDR3 DNA: TGTGCCACCAGCAGAGCGGATTTGAACACTGAAGCTTTCTTT. This chain joins TRBV15 and TRBJ1-1; no reliable D call. Trimming took 1 base from V and 0 from J, leaving 6 bases between them. This CDR3 is 14 amino acids long. Looked up from germline, CDR1 is LNHNV and CDR2 is YYDKDF (reference sequence).

The V and J genes are TRBV19 and TRBJ1-5; no definite D call. V was shortened by 1 base and J by 6 bases, with 10 bases between the two germline ends. Germline-derived CDR1 and CDR2 are LNHDA and SQIVND (reference sequence). The CDR3 totals 14 residues. CDR3 region: CASSIVAGTQPQHF. The CDR3, as DNA: TGTGCCAGTAGTATAGTCGCCGGTACTCAGCCCCAGCATTTT.

This rearrangement joins TRBV15 to TRBJ1-6; maybe TRBD1 (6 bases). Germline V gene sequence: CDR1 LNHNV, CDR2 YYDKDF (reference sequence). V lost 0 bases and J lost 8, with 8 bases in between. This CDR3 has 14 amino acids. Written as DNA, the CDR3 is TGTGCCACCAGCAGAGACAGGGGATATTCACCCCTCCACTTT. It encodes CATSRDRGYSPLHF.

This clone was seen a single time. The V and J genes are TRBV11-3 and TRBJ2-3; the D is unclear. The CDR3 length is 13 residues. Germline V gene data show CDR1 as SGHNT and CDR2 as YENEEA. The ends were cut back, 4 bases at V and 1 base at J, with 6 bases in the middle. CDR3: CASSSPRTDTQYF. DNA of the CDR3: TGTGCCAGCAGCTCCCCCCGCACAGATACGCAGTATTTT.

This chain links TRBV27 with TRBJ1-5, with D perhaps matching TRBD1 (5 bases). V was cut by 5 bases and J by 8 bases, with 16 bases left in between. The length of the CDR3 is 14 residues. Germline-derived CDR1 and CDR2 are MNHEY and SMNVEV (reference sequence). The CDR3 is CASSIRGASEPQHF. DNA for the CDR3: TGTGCCAGCAGTATAAGAGGGGCCAGTGAGCCCCAGCATTTT.

The gene calls are TRBV4-1 and TRBJ2-2; tentatively, D is TRBD1 (6 bases). This CDR3 spans 15 amino acids. The germline CDR1 and CDR2 sequences are MGHRA and YSYEKL. Trimming removed 4 bases at V and 3 bases at J, with 12 bases between. The CDR3 loop reads CASSRKQGDTGELFF. CDR3 DNA sequence: TGCGCCAGCAGCCGGAAACAGGGAGACACCGGGGAGCTGTTTTTT.